This TCR beta chain is from a study of blood T cell repertoires in COVID-19 (dated by TCRdb to 2020 to 2022). As for the study more broadly: Samples from collaborators originated in the United States, Italy and Spain and spanned both the acute and convalescent phases of COVID-19. Nearly every sample came with metadata listing a de-identified subject ID, COVID-19 status, age in years and sex. The repertoires were released in a freely available public database meant as a resource for research on the immune response to SARS-CoV-2. The prospective study material was composed of cDNA or gDNA derived from T cells, B-cell-depleted T cells, or PBMCs. The dataset comprised deeply sampled blood TCRbeta repertoires from subjects exposed to, actively infected with, or recovered from COVID-19. The samples were drawn from the first 160 participants of the ongoing ImmuneRACE study and from 1,254 subjects provided by 6 global collaborators. Where available, HLA class I and class II types were taken from metadata supplied by the sample provider and were not determined by assay-based typing. Broad study findings and their caveats: The quantity of clinical and demographic metadata differed by source and by participant and was supplied without curation.

As encoded in the germline V gene, CDR1 is KGHSH while CDR2 is LQKENI. Trimming takes 2 bases from V and 9 bases from J, and the germline ends sit 20 bases apart. The CDR3 goes from the cysteine to the phenylalanine over 16 residues. Only the CDR3 part of the read is kept: 48 bases, read in frame from the first base. About this clone: What this receptor recognizes is not known. Per-base quality was not reported, and no clone a single base away is much larger than it.

TCRbeta CDR3 regions were amplified from genomic DNA by means of the immunoSEQ Assay, a bias-controlled multiplex PCR. The paper's processing steps were these. The number of nucleated cells in each sample was estimated by amplification of reference gene primers within the assay. To quantify the absolute abundance of each unique TCRbeta CDR3 rearrangement, sequence reads were collapsed and filtered. For each sample, productive Simpson clonality was calculated as the square root of Simpson's diversity index over productive rearrangements. The immuneACCESS repertoire file appears here via TCRdb, limited to in-frame rearrangements. These files lack a portion of the clones; in checked studies, under half of the deficit traces to unresolved V genes, and the cause of the others is not known. Clonal size and the V and J genes are those of that table, whereas D and trimming came from the DNA. The sample contains fewer than 85,000 clones, around 85% of them found a single time. The ten most abundant clones make up approximately 4.6% of the sample.

The collaborating institutions used their own protocols to collect whole blood in K2EDTA tubes. For TCRbeta analysis, collaborators shipped samples in one of three forms: frozen whole blood, isolated PBMCs, or DNA extracted from either of those sample types. This sequence uses TRBV18 and TRBJ2-1; 6 matching bases give a weak D call of TRBD2. Sequencing was performed on peripheral blood. The sequence came from a man aged 80 or over with acute or convalescent COVID-19. The CDR3 corresponds to CASSPIAWVEGGEQFF. At the DNA level, the sequence is TGTGCCAGCTCACCAATCGCCTGGGTTGAGGGAGGTGAGCAGTTCTTC.